This T cell receptor beta chain was obtained from a study of blood T cells in healthy people across ages (dated by TCRdb to about 2015). Background for the entire study: In model experiments, template switching captured roughly one uniquely barcoded TCR beta cDNA molecule for every two T cells. To avoid experimental bias, donors of different ages were distributed randomly across sequencing lanes. The donors were divided into four age groups: young (average 16 years), middle-aged (approximately 41), aged (62) and long-lived (roughly 88). Age-related changes in TCR beta repertoire diversity were measured in the study by deep sequencing normalized with unique cDNA molecular identifiers. The study analyzed two additional independent replicas of 1 million unique cDNA reads from the same blood draw for two donors, one aged 18 to 30 and one aged 80 or older. Overall study results and their limits: Donor CMV infection status was unknown, potentially confounding age-related changes in expanded clonotypes. Bulk unsorted PBMC profiling prevented conclusive comparison of naive and antigen-experienced compartments. Estimates of total diversity based on one million sequenced T cells were considered lower bounds and underestimates. Compared with the aged group, the long-lived group had more naive CD4+ T cells, fewer expanded clones and increased TCR diversity, a pattern suggesting age selection. A strong correlation was found between observed TCR beta diversity and the percentage of naive T cells measured by flow cytometry. As age increased, observed TCR beta diversity per million T cells dropped in a roughly linear way, and a significant reduction was already evident by age about 40.

Inclusive of the bounding cysteine and phenylalanine, the CDR3 is 15 residues long. Only the CDR3 region is kept as DNA, spanning 45 bases read in frame from base 1. For this chain, trimming is 4 bases at the V end and 1 base at the J end, and the number of junction bases without a gene match is 5. The germline V gene specifies KGHDR as CDR1 and SFDVKD as CDR2. The library was obtained by 5' RACE. A second PCR of roughly 7 to 11 cycles was performed with a sample-barcoded 5' primer and a J-beta primer mix. A unique molecular identifier was introduced onto each TCR beta cDNA molecule by a template-switch 5' adaptor carrying 12 random nucleotides. Each sample yielded at least 3 million CDR3-containing paired-end reads. First-strand cDNA was synthesized from all RNA with the Mint cDNA synthesis kit, primed by a TRBC-specific oligonucleotide. All cDNA was treated with uracil-DNA glycosylase and then went through a first 18-cycle PCR with the universal primers M1SS and BC2_uni_R. As for the original processing: Normalization of each sample was performed by random selection of 1 million high-quality reads, each carrying a distinct molecular identifier. Reads with shared molecular identifiers were discarded instead of being binned into consensus sequences. MiTCR, with a Q25 quality threshold and the strictest error-elimination algorithm, was used for CDR3 identification, clonotype clustering and error correction. A nonparametric unseen species model with Euler transformation was used to estimate lower-bound total TCR beta diversity. Using fastp at Q25 and MiXCR, TCRdb reprocessed the public reads and kept productive beta chains. Rows matching on CDR3 protein sequence are summarized as one entry with the most common DNA and genes. These V and J calls originate from TCRdb's pipeline instead of the authors' own analysis. In this sample the table shows around 2 million distinct CDR3 sequences, about 39% of which occur a single time. Jointly, the top ten make up 20% to 25% of the sample.

The donors were roughly 39 Caucasian individuals from Russia, aged 6 to 90 years, who were systemically healthy. Around 9.9 milliliters of peripheral blood were collected from each donor into EDTA-treated Vacutainer tubes. PBMCs were isolated by Ficoll-Paque density-gradient centrifugation, with at least 6 million obtained per sample. Trizol reagent was used to extract total RNA from PBMCs, with at least 6 micrograms per sample. The percentages of naive CD45RAhigh/CD27high T cells were determined by flow cytometry on a PBMC aliquot from every donor. Of note for this clonotype: What this receptor recognizes is not known. Per-base qualities were not stored, and no clone one base away is much larger.

Here the chain combines TRBV24-1 and TRBJ1-1, and 7 junctional nucleotides match TRBD1. This receptor was identified in a human donor in good health. The sequencing sample was made of blood. The bases read TGTGCCACCAGTGACCGACAGGGATGGAACACTGAAGCTTTCTTT. It is translated as CATSDRQGWNTEAFF.